The 25 T cell receptor beta chains listed next were all sequenced from one sample in a study of blood T cell repertoires in COVID-19. Assay used: immunoSEQ multiplex PCR; TCRdb lists only in-frame clones, some missing. The repertoire holds some 150,000 clones, with approximately 87% as singletons. The sequenced material came from peripheral blood. These receptors were taken from a woman aged 45 to 65 with active or convalescent COVID-19.

Concerning this clone: The same CDR3 also results from other DNA sequences found in this sample. The CDR3 spells CASSPLTGTEAFF. DNA of the CDR3: TGTGCCAGCAGCCCTCTAACAGGCACTGAAGCTTTCTTT. V usage is TRBV3-1 (or the pseudogene TRBV3-2) and J usage is TRBJ1-1; TRBD1 might be the D (5 bases). V lost 4 bases and J lost 4, with 10 bases in between. Germline CDR1 is LGHDT and CDR2 is YNNKEL (reference sequence). The CDR3 loop spans 13 amino acids.

This CDR3 is CASRDRVYEQYF. CDR3 nucleotides: TGTGCCAGCCGGGACAGGGTCTACGAGCAGTACTTC. The V and J genes are TRBV18 and TRBJ2-7; TRBD1 aligns across 9 bases. V shed 8 bases, J shed 3 bases, and the junction held 2 bases outside the gene matches. Per the germline V gene, CDR1 is KGHSH and CDR2 is LQKENI. CDR3 length: 12 residues.

The CDR3 DNA reads as TGTGCCAGCAGGAATCTAGCGGGAGCGAGATTGGCCAAAAACATTCAGTACTTC. Amino acids: CASRNLAGARLAKNIQYF. V gene TRBV3-1 (or the pseudogene TRBV3-2) combines with J gene TRBJ2-4; 10 bases agree with TRBD2. Trimming at V came to 6 bases and at J to 1 base, leaving 12 bases not matched to a gene. The CDR3 is made up of 18 amino acids. The V gene's germline CDR1 is LGHDT and CDR2 YNNKEL (reference sequence).

This clone was detected a few times. Here the CDR3 reads CATSSSDRAYEQYF. CDR3 sequence (DNA): TGTGCCACCAGCAGCTCCGACAGGGCCTACGAGCAGTACTTC. The chain uses TRBV15 and TRBJ2-7, with 7 bases matching TRBD1. Germline CDR1 LNHNV, CDR2 YYDKDF (reference sequence). The CDR3 is made up of 14 amino acids. The trim removed 3 bases at V and 2 bases at J, leaving 4 bases unmatched.

This clone was recorded once. This chain links TRBV12-5 with TRBJ2-1; 9 nucleotides line up with TRBD2. The CDR3 length is 16 residues. Germline lookup yields CDR1 LGHNT and CDR2 FRNRAP. The V segment lost 0 bases and the J segment 5 bases; nucleotides outside the gene matches: 5. CDR3 residues: CASGLVSSGTNNEQFF. CDR3 sequence (DNA): TGTGCTAGTGGTTTGGTATCTAGCGGGACGAACAATGAGCAGTTCTTC.

V usage is TRBV27 and J usage is TRBJ2-7, with D possibly being TRBD1 (5 bases). The CDR3 spans 13 residues. The germline V and J ends were trimmed by 6 bases and 0 bases, with 9 bases remaining between them. Germline V gives CDR1 MNHEY, CDR2 SMNVEV (reference sequence). DNA for the CDR3: TGTGCCAGCAGGGGGCAGAACTCCTACGAGCAGTACTTC. Translation gives CASRGQNSYEQYF.

The J gene is TRBJ1-5, the V gene TRBV7-2, with 7 bases lining up with TRBD1. The CDR3 is 14 amino acids. In germline, CDR1 is SGHTA, CDR2 FQGNSA. The V segment lost 4 bases and the J segment 1 base; nucleotides outside the gene matches: 1. DNA for the CDR3: TGTGCCAGCAGCTGGGACAGAAGCAATCAGCCCCAGCATTTT. Translation gives CASSWDRSNQPQHF.

The chain recombines TRBV4-2 with TRBJ2-6; D is ambiguous. The germline V gene has CDR1 LGHNA and CDR2 YNFKEQ. This CDR3 comprises 16 residues. The V end lost 1 base, the J end lost 0 bases, and 7 bases lay between the germline ends. For the CDR3, the DNA is TGTGCCAGCAGCCAAGCGCCGAGCTCTGGGGCCAACGTCCTGACTTTC. Protein sequence: CASSQAPSSGANVLTF.

The chain joins TRBV29-1 to TRBJ2-3, with TRBD2 as a possible D gene (6 bases). V was cut by 4 bases and J by 2 bases, with 13 bases left in between. Germline V gives CDR1 SQVTM, CDR2 ANQGSEA. The CDR3 contains 14 residues. The CDR3 DNA reads TGCAGCGTTGTACCCGCGGGGTCCACAGATACGCAGTATTTT. This gives the protein CSVVPAGSTDTQYF.

The rearrangement uses TRBV25-1 and TRBJ1-2, with D possibly matching TRBD1 (6 bases). CDR3 length: 16 residues. The germline CDR1 and CDR2 sequences are MGHDK and SYGVNS. V was cut by 0 bases and J by 8 bases, with 19 bases left in between. The DNA for the CDR3 is TGTGCCAGCAGTGAATACTCCGGGACACCCGATATCGGCTACACCTTC. Amino acid sequence: CASSEYSGTPDIGYTF.

This chain joins TRBV9 and TRBJ2-3; D remains unclear. V shed 1 base and J shed 3 bases, with 12 bases lying between them. CDR3 length: 15 residues. Germline-derived CDR1 and CDR2 are SGDLS and YYNGEE. In DNA form, the CDR3 reads TGTGCCAGCAGCGTAACTGCGGCCGATACAGATACGCAGTATTTT. Encoded protein: CASSVTAADTDTQYF.

The chain employs TRBV28 and TRBJ1-1, with no clear D. The germline V gene encodes CDR1 MDHEN and CDR2 SYDVKM. CDR3 length equals 12 residues. Trimming pared 7 bases from V and 2 bases from J, leaving 8 bases between. CDR3 sequence: CASTDTNTEAFF. The CDR3 region has the DNA TGTGCCAGCACAGACACAAACACTGAAGCTTTCTTT.

This clone was counted once. The rearrangement joins TRBV6-2 or TRBV6-3 to TRBJ1-2; unclear D gene. The germline V gene has CDR1 MNHEY and CDR2 SVGEGT. V dropped 6 bases and J dropped 8 bases, with 13 bases sitting between them. The CDR3 is 12 amino acids. Here the CDR3 reads CASSPVSRGYTF. CDR3 coding DNA: TGTGCCAGCAGCCCCGTTTCACGGGGCTACACCTTC.

The chain links TRBV30 to TRBJ2-1; D is unclear. V was trimmed by 3 bases and J by 2 bases, leaving 14 bases between them. This CDR3 has 15 amino acids. Germline CDR1 is GTSNPN and CDR2 is SVGIG (reference sequence). The CDR3 region is CAWREDSSTYNEQFF. The CDR3 bases are TGTGCCTGGAGGGAAGACTCCAGCACCTACAATGAGCAGTTCTTC. The full variable domain, in which reference TRBV30 and TRBJ2-1 provide the parts outside the CDR3, is SQTIHQWPATLVQPVGSPLSLECTVEGTSNPNLYWYRQAAGRGLQLLFYSVGIGQISSEVPQNLSASRPQDRQFILSSKKLLLSDSGFYLCAWREDSSTYNEQFFGPGTRLTVL.

The chain is built from TRBV7-9 and TRBJ1-5, with 7 bases fitting TRBD1. Trimming removed 5 bases from V and 3 bases from J; junction bases left unmatched: 4. Germline CDR1 is SEHNR and CDR2 is FQNEAQ (reference sequence). This CDR3 is built from 14 residues. The DNA of the CDR3 is TGTGCCAGCAGCCCAGGGACAGTCAATCAGCCCCAGCATTTT. Translating gives CASSPGTVNQPQHF. Full variable domain (remainder filled in from reference TRBV7-9 and TRBJ1-5): DTGVSQNPRHKITKRGQNVTFRCDPISEHNRLYWYRQTLGQGPEFLTYFQNEAQLEKSRLLSDRFSAERPKGSFSTLEIQRTEQGDSAMYLCASSPGTVNQPQHFGDGTRLSIL.

The V and J genes are TRBV7-9 and TRBJ1-4; 7 nucleotides match TRBD1. J was trimmed by 7 bases and V by 6 bases; bases with no gene match: 8. CDR1 and CDR2 from the germline V gene are SEHNR and FQNEAQ (reference sequence). The length of the CDR3 is 14 residues. CDR3 sequence (DNA): TGTGCCAGCAGACCAGACAGGGTCAGTGAAAAACTGTTTTTT. Translated, it gives CASRPDRVSEKLFF. Together with reference TRBV7-9 and TRBJ1-4, the CDR3 gives the full variable domain: DTGVSQNPRHKITKRGQNVTFRCDPISEHNRLYWYRQTLGQGPEFLTYFQNEAQLEKSRLLSDRFSAERPKGSFSTLEIQRTEQGDSAMYLCASRPDRVSEKLFFGSGTQLSVL.

The chain couples TRBV11-3 to TRBJ2-2; D is perhaps TRBD1 (6 bases). Germline V gene sequence: CDR1 SGHNT, CDR2 YENEEA. The CDR3 length is 17 residues. V shed 1 base and J shed 4 bases, with 16 bases lying between them. The CDR3 DNA follows: TGTGCCAGCAGCTTAGGTTATGAGGGGGAAGGCACCGGGGAGCTGTTTTTT. As protein: CASSLGYEGEGTGELFF.

This rearrangement joins TRBV4-2 to TRBJ1-1; D might be TRBD1 (6 bases). The V end lost 4 bases, the J end lost 1 base, and 13 bases lay between the germline ends. Per germline, CDR1 LGHNA and CDR2 YNFKEQ. This CDR3 contains 15 residues. The CDR3 reads CASSRDGQTNTEAFF. DNA of the CDR3: TGTGCCAGCAGCCGGGACGGACAGACGAACACTGAAGCTTTCTTT.

V usage is TRBV19 and J usage is TRBJ2-3, with 8 bases aligning to TRBD2. This CDR3 contains 16 residues. The V gene's germline CDR1 is LNHDA and CDR2 SQIVND (reference sequence). The trim removed 3 bases at V and 2 bases at J, leaving 7 bases unmatched. CDR3 nucleotide sequence: TGTGCCAGTAGTATTCCCGGACTAGCCTACACAGATACGCAGTATTTT. This sequence encodes CASSIPGLAYTDTQYF.

The gene calls are TRBV12-3 or TRBV12-4 and TRBJ1-2; D not certain. V was shortened by 8 bases and J by 8 bases, with 9 bases between the two germline ends. The CDR3 has 10 residues. DNA for the CDR3: TGTGCCAGCTCGGGGTACGGCTACACCTTC. Its translation: CASSGYGYTF.

As DNA, the CDR3 is TGTGCCAGCAGCTTATTAATTGACTTTAGCTCCTATAATTCACCCCTCCACTTT. Translating it yields CASSLLIDFSSYNSPLHF. The chain uses TRBV11-2 and TRBJ1-6, with D uncertain. CDR1 and CDR2 (germline): SGHAT, FQNNGV. The CDR3 covers 18 residues. Trimming removed 2 bases from V and 0 bases from J, with 14 bases in between.

This chain uses TRBV7-2 with TRBJ2-5; 13 nucleotides line up with TRBD2. In germline, CDR1 is SGHTA, CDR2 FQGNSA. The CDR3 is 16 residues long. Trimming took 2 bases from V and 2 from J; bases not matched to a gene: 2. CDR3 region: CASSLSGLAGQETQYF. The CDR3 DNA is TGTGCCAGCAGCTTATCGGGACTAGCGGGGCAAGAGACCCAGTACTTC.

The chain recombines TRBV7-3 with TRBJ1-1; 7 bases are a match to TRBD1. The V gene end was trimmed by 5 bases and the J gene end by 0 bases; junction bases not matched to a gene: 6. The CDR3 covers 15 residues. Germline V CDR1 and CDR2: SGHTA, FQGTGA. CDR3 region: CASSPQGGVNTEAFF. The CDR3 DNA reads TGTGCCAGCAGCCCCCAGGGGGGTGTGAACACTGAAGCTTTCTTT.

The gene calls are TRBV4-2 and TRBJ2-5; 9 bases are shared with TRBD2. CDR1 is LGHNA, CDR2 YNFKEQ, per germline. This CDR3 is built from 17 residues. V dropped 0 bases and J dropped 5; count of bases not matched to a gene: 10. CDR3 amino acids: CASSQDPMGSGGETQYF. In DNA form, the CDR3 reads TGTGCCAGCAGCCAAGACCCAATGGGTAGCGGGGGCGAGACCCAGTACTTC.

V is TRBV3-1 (or the pseudogene TRBV3-2) and J is TRBJ2-2; 11 bases agree with TRBD1. CDR3 length: 16 residues. Germline V CDR1 and CDR2: LGHDT, YNNKEL (reference sequence). V shed 4 bases, J shed 6 bases, and the junction held 7 bases outside the gene matches. CDR3 protein: CASSPVPGQGAGELFF. As DNA, the CDR3 is TGTGCCAGCAGCCCTGTCCCGGGACAGGGGGCCGGGGAGCTGTTTTTT.